The sequence of this T cell receptor beta chain was determined in a study of blood T cell repertoires in COVID-19 (TCRdb year 2020). About the full investigation: Samples covering the acute and convalescent phases of COVID-19 were provided by collaborators in the United States, Italy and Spain. The material from the prospective study consisted of cDNA or gDNA derived from T cells, B-cell-depleted T cells, or PBMCs. Subjects who had been exposed to COVID-19, were actively infected with it, or had recovered from it provided the deeply sampled blood TCRbeta repertoires that made up the dataset. A freely available public database, intended as a resource for researchers studying the immune response to SARS-CoV-2, is where the repertoires were released. Samples were obtained from the ongoing ImmuneRACE study (first 160 participants) and from 1,254 subjects provided by 6 global collaborators. A de-identified subject ID, COVID-19 status, age in years and sex were almost always included in the sample metadata. Where available, HLA class I and class II types were obtained from metadata supplied by the sample provider rather than from assay-based typing.

The collaborating institutions used their own protocols to collect whole blood in K2EDTA tubes. For TCRbeta analysis, collaborators shipped samples in one of three forms: frozen whole blood, isolated PBMCs, or DNA extracted from either of those sample types. A remark on this clone: This receptor's antigen is unknown. No base-level quality is on record; no much larger clone is a single base apart.

CDR1 and CDR2, per the germline V gene, are MDHEN and SYDVKM. V is cut by 11 bases and J by 2 bases, and the space between the germline ends is 13 bases. The CDR3, from cysteine to valine, totals 12 residues. Left in the record is the CDR3 DNA by itself, 36 bases read in frame from the first base. General conclusions and limits of the study: The quantity of clinical and demographic metadata differed by source and by participant and was supplied without curation.

TCRbeta CDR3 regions were amplified from genomic DNA by means of the immunoSEQ Assay, a bias-controlled multiplex PCR. Per the authors' processing: The number of nucleated cells in each sample was estimated by amplification of reference gene primers within the assay. To quantify the absolute abundance of each unique TCRbeta CDR3 rearrangement, sequence reads were collapsed and filtered. For each sample, productive Simpson clonality was calculated by taking the square root of Simpson's diversity index across productive rearrangements. In its TCRdb copy, this immuneACCESS table keeps in-frame sequences only and misses some clones. Where compared with another copy, unresolved V genes explain less than half of these, and the others have no known cause. The DNA gave D and trimming, while V, J and clone size come from that table. In this sample the table shows 180,000 or so clones, more than 70% of which occur a single time. Roughly 8% of the sample is taken by the ten largest.

Rearrangement joined TRBV28 to TRBJ2-7, and perhaps TRBD1 as D gene, on 6 matching bases. The TCR originated in a woman aged 55-75 years with acute or convalescent COVID-19. Sample: peripheral blood. The CDR3 protein sequence reads: CAVQGPPYEQYV. The DNA sequence is TGTGCCGTACAGGGCCCCCCCTACGAGCAGTACGTC.